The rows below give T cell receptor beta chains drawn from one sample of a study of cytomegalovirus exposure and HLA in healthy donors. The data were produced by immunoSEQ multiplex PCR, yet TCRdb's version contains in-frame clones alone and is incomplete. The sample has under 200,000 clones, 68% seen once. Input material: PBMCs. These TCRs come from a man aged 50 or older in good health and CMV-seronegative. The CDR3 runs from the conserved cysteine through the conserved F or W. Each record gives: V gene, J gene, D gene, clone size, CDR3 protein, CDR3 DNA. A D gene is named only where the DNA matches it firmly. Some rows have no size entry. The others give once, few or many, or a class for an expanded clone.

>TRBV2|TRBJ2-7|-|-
CASSEAEDNSYEQYF
TGTGCCAGCAGTGAAGCTGAAGACAACTCCTACGAGCAGTACTTC
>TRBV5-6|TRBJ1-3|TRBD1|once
CASSPPGGSGNTIYF
TGTGCCAGCAGCCCTCCAGGGGGATCCGGAAACACCATATATTTT
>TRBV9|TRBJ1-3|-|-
CASSVEGSFGNTIYF
TGTGCCAGCAGCGTGGAAGGGAGTTTTGGAAACACCATATATTTT
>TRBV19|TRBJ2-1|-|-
CASSFGGGVPEQFF
TGTGCCAGTAGTTTTGGAGGGGGGGTCCCTGAGCAGTTCTTC
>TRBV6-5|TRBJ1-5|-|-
CASLGGYTGNQPQHF
TGTGCCAGCTTAGGGGGTTATACAGGGAATCAGCCCCAGCATTTT
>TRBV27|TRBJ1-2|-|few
CASSSGTVYGYTF
TGTGCCAGCAGTTCCGGGACTGTTTATGGCTACACCTTC
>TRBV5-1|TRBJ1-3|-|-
CASSLGTGFGTSGNTIYF
TGCGCCAGCAGCTTGGGTACAGGGTTTGGAACCTCTGGAAACACCATATATTTT
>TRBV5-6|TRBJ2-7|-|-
CASSFAGSGYEQYF
TGTGCCAGCAGCTTCGCGGGTTCGGGCTACGAGCAGTACTTC
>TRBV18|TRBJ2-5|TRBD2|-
CASSPPTSGETQYF
TGTGCCAGCTCACCACCGACTAGCGGGGAGACCCAGTACTTC
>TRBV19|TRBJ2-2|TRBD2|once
CASSGGLAGFGELFF
TGTGCCAGTAGTGGAGGACTAGCGGGGTTCGGGGAGCTGTTTTTT
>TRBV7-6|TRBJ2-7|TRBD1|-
CASSLKGGQGVNEQYF
TGTGCCAGCAGCTTAAAGGGGGGACAGGGTGTCAACGAGCAGTACTTC
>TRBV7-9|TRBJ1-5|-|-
CASSLLSGAQVDSNQPQHF
TGTGCCAGCAGCTTGCTCTCAGGCGCTCAAGTCGATAGCAATCAGCCCCAGCATTTT
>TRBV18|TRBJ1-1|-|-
CASSPPSGLRGNTEAFF
TGTGCCAGCTCACCACCGTCTGGTTTAAGGGGTAACACTGAAGCTTTCTTT
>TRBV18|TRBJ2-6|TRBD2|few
CASSPRLAGGLSGANVLTF
TGTGCCAGCTCACCTAGACTAGCGGGGGGCCTCTCTGGGGCCAACGTCCTGACTTTC
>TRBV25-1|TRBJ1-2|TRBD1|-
CASSEAGGGYGYTF
TGTGCCAGCAGTGAGGCAGGGGGCGGCTATGGCTACACCTTC
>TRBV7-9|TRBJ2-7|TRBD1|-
CASSPRTGTFPYEQYF
TGTGCCAGCAGCCCCCGGACAGGGACCTTTCCCTACGAGCAGTACTTC
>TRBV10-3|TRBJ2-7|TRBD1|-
CAIREWGQGSHEQYF
TGTGCCATCAGGGAGTGGGGACAGGGATCCCACGAGCAGTACTTC
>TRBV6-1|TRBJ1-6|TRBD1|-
CASSKTGGQSPLHF
TGTGCCAGCAGTAAGACAGGGGGACAATCACCCCTCCACTTT
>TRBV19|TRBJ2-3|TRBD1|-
CASSPKTTGQGNTDTQYF
TGTGCCAGTAGTCCGAAGACCACAGGACAGGGGAACACAGATACGCAGTATTTT
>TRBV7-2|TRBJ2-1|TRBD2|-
CASSQLAGPGEQFF
TGTGCCAGCAGCCAACTAGCGGGACCCGGGGAGCAGTTCTTC
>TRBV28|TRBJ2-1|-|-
CASSLSAGTQQFF
TGTGCCAGCAGTTTATCCGCCGGGACTCAGCAGTTCTTC
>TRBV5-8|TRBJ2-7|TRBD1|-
CASSLLGQGAYEQYF
TGTGCCAGCAGCTTGCTTGGTCAGGGGGCTTACGAGCAGTACTTC
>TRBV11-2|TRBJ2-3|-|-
CASSSGGIDSTDTQYF
TGTGCCAGCAGCTCTGGAGGGATAGACAGCACAGATACGCAGTATTTT
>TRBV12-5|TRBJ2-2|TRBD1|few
CASGLANPGQGVSGELFF
TGTGCTAGTGGTTTGGCTAATCCGGGACAGGGAGTTTCCGGGGAGCTGTTTTTT
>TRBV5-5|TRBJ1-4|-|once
CASSLEDRIATNEKLFF
TGTGCCAGCAGCTTGGAAGACAGGATAGCAACTAATGAAAAACTGTTTTTT
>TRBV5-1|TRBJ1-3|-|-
CASSSTGSSGNTIYF
TGCGCCAGCAGTTCCACAGGGAGCTCTGGAAACACCATATATTTT
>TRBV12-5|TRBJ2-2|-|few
CASGLVAGAAFTTGELFF
TGTGCTAGTGGTTTGGTAGCAGGGGCCGCTTTTACCACCGGGGAGCTGTTTTTT
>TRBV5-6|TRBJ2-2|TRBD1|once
CASSGLTGGNTGELFF
TGTGCCAGCAGCGGGTTGACAGGGGGAAACACCGGGGAGCTGTTTTTT
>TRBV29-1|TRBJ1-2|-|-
CSVDGENYGYTF
TGCAGCGTTGACGGGGAGAACTATGGCTACACCTTC
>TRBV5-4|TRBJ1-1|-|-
CASSLAVNTEAFF
TGTGCCAGCAGCTTGGCGGTGAACACTGAAGCTTTCTTT